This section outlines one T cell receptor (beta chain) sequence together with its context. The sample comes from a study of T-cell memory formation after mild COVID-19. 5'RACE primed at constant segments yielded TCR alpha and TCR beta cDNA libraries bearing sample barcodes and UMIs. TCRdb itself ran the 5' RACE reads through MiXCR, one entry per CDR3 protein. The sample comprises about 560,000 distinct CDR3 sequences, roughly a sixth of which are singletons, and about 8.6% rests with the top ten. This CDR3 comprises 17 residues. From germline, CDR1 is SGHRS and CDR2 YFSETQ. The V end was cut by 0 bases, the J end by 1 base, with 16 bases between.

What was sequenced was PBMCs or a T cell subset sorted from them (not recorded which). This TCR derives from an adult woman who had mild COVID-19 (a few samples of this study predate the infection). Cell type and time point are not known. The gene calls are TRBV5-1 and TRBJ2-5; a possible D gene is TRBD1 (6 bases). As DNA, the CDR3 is TGCGCCAGCAGCTTGGAAGGGCTAGCAGGGGTCCAAGAGACCCAGTACTTC. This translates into CASSLEGLAGVQETQYF.